This T cell receptor beta chain comes out of a study of OX40 agonist ivuxolimab in advanced cancers. About the study: Mean age approximately 66 years, range roughly 23 to 79; approximately 83% male.

This clone was recorded a few times. Its antigen remains unknown. Study outcomes and limitations: Averaged across samples, CD8+ T cells carried more expanded clones than CD4+ did.

Repertoires were generated with immunoSEQ multiplex PCR, while TCRdb's copy carries only in-frame clones and drops some. The profile shows approximately 90,000 clones, less than 95% of them singletons. The receptor's source is an adult with an advanced solid tumor such as melanoma, head and neck, liver or kidney cancer. Source: CD4+ or CD8+ T cells sorted from blood, taken in a trial of the OX40 agonist ivuxolimab.

Written as DNA, the CDR3 is TGTGCCAGCAGAGCTCCGTCCTCTGGGGCCAACGTCCTGACTTTC. Protein: CASRAPSSGANVLTF. V gene TRBV27 combines with J gene TRBJ2-6, with D hard to call. The V gene lost 6 bases and the J gene lost 0 bases, with 9 bases spanning the gap. This CDR3 has 15 amino acids. Germline loops: CDR1 MNHEY, CDR2 SMNVEV (reference sequence).